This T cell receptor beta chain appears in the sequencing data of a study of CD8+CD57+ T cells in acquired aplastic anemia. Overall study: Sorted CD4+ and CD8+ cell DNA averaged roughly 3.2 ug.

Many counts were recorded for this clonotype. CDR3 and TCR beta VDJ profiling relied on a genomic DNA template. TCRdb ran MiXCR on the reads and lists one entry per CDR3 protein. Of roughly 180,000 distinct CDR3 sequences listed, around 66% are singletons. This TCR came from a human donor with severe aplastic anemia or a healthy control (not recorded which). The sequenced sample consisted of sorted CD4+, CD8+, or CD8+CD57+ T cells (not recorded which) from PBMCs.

Written as DNA, the CDR3 is TGTGCCAGCAGCGTCAGCGGGGGTTACAATGAGCAGTTCTTC. The encoded protein is CASSVSGGYNEQFF. The gene calls are TRBV9 and TRBJ2-1; 8 bases line up with TRBD2. J was trimmed by 4 bases and V by 2 bases; bases with no gene match: 2. Germline assignment: CDR1 SGDLS and CDR2 YYNGEE. CDR3 length equals 14 residues.